This TCR beta chain was recovered during a study of identical twins. One entry per CDR3 protein, called by TCRdb with MiXCR from the 5' RACE reads. The sample carries roughly 1,500,000 distinct CDR3 sequences, 25% to 35% recorded once. Trimming stripped 5 bases from V and 8 bases from J, with 13 bases between. Germline CDR1 reads SGHVS; CDR2 reads FQNEAQ. There are 13 residues in the CDR3. This clonotype was seen a handful of times. The TCR originated in a newborn girl in good health. The chain uses TRBV7-8 and TRBJ2-1, with a possible D match to TRBD2 (6 bases). The sequenced sample was cord blood. In DNA, the CDR3 is TGTGCCAGCAGCCCGGGGGTATTCGATGAGCAGTTCTTC. Residues: CASSPGVFDEQFF.